Described below is a single TCR beta chain sequence and its context. As yet, its antigen is unknown. The data derive from a study of T cell responses to AZD1222 COVID-19 vaccine. Broader study findings: A mostly white British donor set with more females was recruited, and clonal diversity was possibly underestimated.

Between the trimmed V and J ends, which lost 5 bases and 0 bases, there was a span of 28 bases. The CDR3 contains 20 residues. Germline CDR1 reads SGHDN; CDR2 reads FVKESK. TCRdb keeps only in-frame clones here, not all; method: immunoSEQ multiplex PCR. There are approximately 75,000 clones in the sample; roughly 87% occur only once, and roughly 18% lies in the top ten. This specimen was peripheral blood, taken 28 days after the second AZD1222 dose. The sequence was collected from an adult who received the AZD1222 COVID-19 vaccine. The chain couples TRBV14 to TRBJ1-1; maybe TRBD1 (5 bases). The CDR3 loop reads CASSARRLGAGIGLNTEAFF. The CDR3 DNA follows: TGTGCCAGCAGCGCGAGACGACTTGGGGCAGGGATCGGGTTGAACACTGAAGCTTTCTTT.